This is a list of T cell receptor beta chains from one sample in a study of spatial heterogeneity in lung cancer. TCRdb passed the 5' RACE reads through MiXCR, listing each CDR3 protein once. The table has approximately 12,000 distinct CDR3 sequences, around 15% seen once. Material: PBMCs, obtained at surgery. Source of these receptors: a female donor with early-stage non-small cell lung cancer. Each CDR3 is given with its conserved first and last residue. D genes are given only for firm matches. Some rows mark clone size as missing; the rest say once, few, many or name a class of expanded clone.

>TRBJ2-1|many|TRBD2|TRBV7-9
TGTGCCAGCATCGCCACCGGGACTAGCGGGGGGTACTCCTACAATGAGCAGTTCTTC
CASIATGTSGGYSYNEQFF
>TRBJ1-5|many|.|TRBV6-2/TRBV6-3
TGTGCCAGCACCCAACAACTCCTTGGTCAGCCCCAGCATTTT
CASTQQLLGQPQHF
>TRBJ2-1|medium-sized|TRBD1|TRBV25-1
TGTGCCAGCAGCTCGGGACAGGGCAGGCGGGAGAGCTCCTACAATGAGCAGTTCTTC
CASSSGQGRRESSYNEQFF
>TRBJ2-7|many|TRBD2|TRBV19
TGTGCCAGTAGTAAGACTAGCGGGTCTGACTACGAGCAGTACTTC
CASSKTSGSDYEQYF
>TRBJ1-1|medium-sized|.|TRBV18
TGTGCCAGCTCACCACGTGGCCTCTCGAACACTGAAGCTTTCTTT
CASSPRGLSNTEAFF
>TRBJ1-6|medium-sized|.|TRBV20-1
TGCAGTGCTCCCCGGGGTGGTGGACCCCTCCACTTT
CSAPRGGGPLHF
>TRBJ2-7|.|.|TRBV7-2
TGTGCCAGCAGCTTAGACGGGACATTGGACGAGCAGTACTTC
CASSLDGTLDEQYF
>TRBJ1-6|medium-sized|.|TRBV28
TGTGCCAGCAGTTTCGCGAGCATATCCGGGACACCCCTCCACTTT
CASSFASISGTPLHF
>TRBJ1-1|many|.|TRBV11-2
TGTGCCAGCAGCTTATCGGGGGTCACTGAAGCTTTCTTT
CASSLSGVTEAFF
>TRBJ2-1|.|.|TRBV29-1
TGCAGCGTTGGAGGGGCCGGCTCCTACAATGAGCAGTTCTTC
CSVGGAGSYNEQFF
>TRBJ1-6|medium-sized|.|TRBV5-6
TGTGCCAGCAGCCGGGACGGGCCCAATTCACCCCTCCACTTT
CASSRDGPNSPLHF
>TRBJ1-2|many|.|TRBV28
TGTGCCAGCAGTTTGTCATGGGCGGGGTATGGCTACACCTTC
CASSLSWAGYGYTF
>TRBJ1-4|.|.|TRBV7-9
TGTGCCAGCAGGGGCGACGGTGCAACTAATGAAAAACTGTTTTTT
CASRGDGATNEKLFF
>TRBJ2-3|medium-sized|.|TRBV7-2
TGTGCCAGCAGCTTAAAGGCAGGAGGGTCCACAGATACGCAGTATTTT
CASSLKAGGSTDTQYF
>TRBJ1-5|many|TRBD1|TRBV6-4
TGTGCCAGCAGTGAGGCCGGGACAGGGGATTATAGCAATCAGCCCCAGCATTTT
CASSEAGTGDYSNQPQHF
>TRBJ1-5|medium-sized|.|TRBV5-1
TGCGCCAGCAGCCCCTCATCGGATCAGCCCCAGCATTTT
CASSPSSDQPQHF
>TRBJ2-1|medium-sized|.|TRBV7-9
TGTGCCAGCAGCACTTCGCCAGCCTCCCAGCAGTTCTTC
CASSTSPASQQFF
>TRBJ2-2|.|.|TRBV5-1
TGCGCCAGCAGCGTGGCTGTCCCCGGGGAGCTGTTTTTT
CASSVAVPGELFF